This is a list of T cell receptor beta chains from one sample in a study of blood T cell repertoires in COVID-19. TCRdb keeps only in-frame clones here, not all; method: immunoSEQ multiplex PCR. The profile shows 250,000 or so clones, around 85% of them singletons. Material for sequencing was peripheral blood. Receptors originate from a woman aged 60-70 years with active or convalescent COVID-19. CDR3s include the opening cysteine and the closing phenylalanine or tryptophan. A D gene is named only where the DNA matches it firmly. Clone sizes are given selectively: once, few, many, or a class where the clone is expanded.

j_gene,v_gene,abundance,d_gene,CDR3nt,CDR3aa
TRBJ2-2,TRBV13,NA,TRBD2,TGTGCCAGCAGCTTAGCGGGTAGCGGGGGCCACACCGGGGAGCTGTTTTTT,CASSLAGSGGHTGELFF
TRBJ2-5,TRBV28,NA,NA,TGTGCCAGCAGTTTTCAGGGGAAAAGGGAGACCCAGTACTTC,CASSFQGKRETQYF
TRBJ2-1,TRBV7-7,NA,TRBD2,TGTGCTAGCAGCCCGACTAGCGGGGGGTACAATGAGCAGTTCTTC,CASSPTSGGYNEQFF
TRBJ2-1,TRBV3-1/TRBV3-2,NA,TRBD2,TGTGCCAGCAGCCTCGACGCAGGAGCGGGAGTTCGGAATGAGCAGTTCTTC,CASSLDAGAGVRNEQFF
TRBJ2-1,TRBV5-5,NA,NA,TGTGCCAGCAGCTTTAAGGGGTTCTCCTACAATGAGCAGTTCTTC,CASSFKGFSYNEQFF
TRBJ1-1,TRBV11-1,few,TRBD1,TGTGCCAGCAGCAAGGGGACAGGGATTTTCACTGAAGCTTTCTTT,CASSKGTGIFTEAFF
TRBJ2-1,TRBV3-1/TRBV3-2,NA,TRBD2,TGTGCCAGCAGCAGGACTAGCGGGGCTAGCAATGAGCAGTTCTTC,CASSRTSGASNEQFF
TRBJ1-1,TRBV7-2,NA,NA,TGTGCCAGCAGCTTAGCGCTGGAGGGTGGGGAAGCTTTCTTT,CASSLALEGGEAFF
TRBJ2-6,TRBV9,NA,NA,TGTGCCAGCAGCGTAGTGGGGGGCTCTGGGGCCAACGTCCTGACTTTC,CASSVVGGSGANVLTF
TRBJ2-1,TRBV5-6,NA,NA,TGTGCCAGCAGCCTACTCGTGGGCGATGAGCAGTTCTTC,CASSLLVGDEQFF
TRBJ2-1,TRBV3-1/TRBV3-2,NA,NA,TGTGCCAGCAGCCAAGAACCCCCGGGACTCTCCTACAATGAGCAGTTCTTC,CASSQEPPGLSYNEQFF
TRBJ2-7,TRBV19,NA,NA,TGTGCCAGTAGGAACTCCGGGACTCCCTCCTACGAGCAGTACTTC,CASRNSGTPSYEQYF
TRBJ2-5,TRBV29-1,NA,NA,TGCAGCGTTGCCAGGGAGGTCGAGACCCAGTACTTC,CSVAREVETQYF
TRBJ1-1,TRBV7-2,NA,NA,TGTGCCAGCAGCCAAAACCCGGGGAACACTGAAGCTTTCTTT,CASSQNPGNTEAFF
TRBJ2-3,TRBV14,NA,NA,TGTGCCAGCAGCCAAGTGGGGGCCGCAGATACGCAGTATTTT,CASSQVGAADTQYF
TRBJ1-1,TRBV2,few,NA,TGTGCCAGCAGGCGGACTGACCTGAACACTGAAGCTTTCTTT,CASRRTDLNTEAFF
TRBJ1-1,TRBV5-1,NA,NA,TGCGCCAGCAGTCCAACAGGGTATCCTGAAGCTTTCTTT,CASSPTGYPEAFF
TRBJ2-7,TRBV27,NA,TRBD2,TGTGCCAGCAGCCCTCTGGGACTAGCGTTCGAGCAGTACTTC,CASSPLGLAFEQYF
TRBJ1-5,TRBV28,NA,NA,TGTGCCAGCAGTGTGGGGGGCGGGGGGCAGCCCCAGCATTTT,CASSVGGGGQPQHF
TRBJ1-6,TRBV28,NA,TRBD1,TGTGCCAGCAGTTCAGCAGGGGGTAATTCACCCCTCCACTTT,CASSSAGGNSPLHF
TRBJ1-1,TRBV12-3/TRBV12-4,NA,TRBD1,TGTGCCAGCAGTTTAGCCCTCAGGGGGTCGGCTTTCTTT,CASSLALRGSAFF
TRBJ2-4,TRBV6-1,NA,TRBD1,TGTGCCAGCAGTGAAACCCGGACAGGGGTGGCCAAAAACATTCAGTACTTC,CASSETRTGVAKNIQYF
TRBJ2-7,TRBV5-1,NA,TRBD2,TGCGCCAGCAGCCGGGGTCCTAGCGGGAGCTACGAGCAGTACTTC,CASSRGPSGSYEQYF
TRBJ2-3,TRBV7-8,NA,TRBD2,TGTGTCAGCAGCTTAGTTACGGGAGGCGGCACAGATACGCAGTATTTT,CVSSLVTGGGTDTQYF
TRBJ1-4,TRBV19,NA,NA,TGTGCCAGTTTCGCCCGGGGGACTAATGAAAAACTGTTTTTT,CASFARGTNEKLFF
TRBJ2-5,TRBV2,NA,NA,TGTGCCAGCACGAAGGGGGAAGGGACCCAGTACTTC,CASTKGEGTQYF
TRBJ1-5,TRBV19,NA,TRBD1,TGTGCCAGTATCGACCACGGGACAGGTAATCAGCCCCAGCATTTT,CASIDHGTGNQPQHF
TRBJ2-4,TRBV6-1,NA,TRBD1,TGTGCCAGCAGTGAAAGTCTCGGGACAGCGCGTATTCAGTACTTC,CASSESLGTARIQYF
TRBJ2-3,TRBV11-2,NA,TRBD2,TGTGCCAGCCTAGCGGGGGTTTTAGGTACGCAGTATTTT,CASLAGVLGTQYF
TRBJ1-5,TRBV25-1,NA,TRBD1,TGTGCCAGCAGTGCCGAGGCAGGGGGATTCAATCAGCCCCAGCATTTT,CASSAEAGGFNQPQHF
TRBJ1-3,TRBV7-2,NA,TRBD1,TGTGCCAGCAGCGCCGGGACAGGTAGAAGGACCATATATTTT,CASSAGTGRRTIYF
TRBJ2-1,TRBV7-6,NA,TRBD2,TGTGCCAGCAGCTTCGCGGGAGGGGTGGACAATGAGCAGTTCTTC,CASSFAGGVDNEQFF
TRBJ1-5,TRBV19,few,NA,TGTGCCAGTAGTATAGAGGGGGGGGCTAATCAGCCCCAGCATTTT,CASSIEGGANQPQHF
TRBJ2-2,TRBV10-3,NA,NA,TGTGCCATCAGTGGGCTGAACACCGGGGAGCTGTTTTTT,CAISGLNTGELFF
TRBJ2-1,TRBV24-1,once,NA,TGTGCCACCAGTGATCATTCTAAGAATGAGCAGTTCTTC,CATSDHSKNEQFF
TRBJ2-5,TRBV5-1,NA,NA,TGCGCCAGCAGCCCTCGGGGGCAAGAGACCCAGTACTTC,CASSPRGQETQYF
TRBJ1-5,TRBV7-2,NA,TRBD1,TGTGCCAGCAGCCTGAGACAGGGCAGCAATCAGCCCCAGCATTTT,CASSLRQGSNQPQHF
TRBJ1-1,TRBV5-6,NA,NA,TGTGCCAGCAGCTTGTTTGGGGGGGACACTGAAGCTTTCTTT,CASSLFGGDTEAFF
TRBJ2-1,TRBV3-1/TRBV3-2,NA,TRBD1,TGTGCCAGCAGCCCTTTACAGGGGGCCAAAGGTGAGCAGTTCTTC,CASSPLQGAKGEQFF
TRBJ2-2,TRBV5-1,NA,TRBD1,TGCGCCAGCAGCACGGGGACAGGGAGGAACACCGGGGAGCTGTTTTTT,CASSTGTGRNTGELFF
TRBJ1-4,TRBV14,NA,NA,TGTGCCAGCAGCCAGGGTGGGGAGCGGGGAAAACTGTTTTTT,CASSQGGERGKLFF
TRBJ1-4,TRBV5-1,NA,NA,TGCGCCAGCAGCAGCGGGACAAGTAATGAAAAACTGTTTTTT,CASSSGTSNEKLFF
TRBJ1-6,TRBV27,NA,NA,TGTGCCAGCAGTTCCACCCAGGGATCCTATAATTCACCCCTCCACTTT,CASSSTQGSYNSPLHF
TRBJ1-2,TRBV10-2,few,NA,TGCGCCAGCAGTGACAGGTCCTTCCTCGCGGGCTACACCTTC,CASSDRSFLAGYTF
TRBJ1-5,TRBV30,NA,TRBD1,TGTGCCTGGAGTGTAGAACAGGGGTACAATCAGCCCCAGCATTTT,CAWSVEQGYNQPQHF
TRBJ1-5,TRBV28,NA,NA,TGTGCCAGCAGTTCCCCCCCTCGTCATCAGCCCCAGCATTTT,CASSSPPRHQPQHF
TRBJ2-7,TRBV27,NA,TRBD2,TGTGCCAGCAGTTTATCGAGAAGTAGCGGGAGTGAATCCTACGAGCAGTACTTC,CASSLSRSSGSESYEQYF
TRBJ2-1,TRBV6-6,NA,TRBD2,TGTGCCAGCAGTCTGAGCGGGGGGCAATACAATGAGCAGTTCTTC,CASSLSGGQYNEQFF
TRBJ2-5,TRBV5-4,many,NA,TGTGCCAGCAGCTTGGCAGGAAGTGCGGAGACCCAGTACTTC,CASSLAGSAETQYF
TRBJ1-2,TRBV10-2,NA,NA,TGCGCCAGCAGTGAACAGGGAAGGTCGAATGGCTACACCTTC,CASSEQGRSNGYTF
TRBJ2-1,TRBV4-1,NA,NA,TGCGCCAGCAGCCAAGCCCTGCGCGGGGGCCACAATGAGCAGTTCTTC,CASSQALRGGHNEQFF
TRBJ1-1,TRBV27,NA,NA,TGTGCCAGCAGCCAGATGCCAGGGGCACTAATGAACACTGAAGCTTTCTTT,CASSQMPGALMNTEAFF
TRBJ1-6,TRBV3-1/TRBV3-2,NA,NA,TGTGCCAGCAGCCCCTTCGGCCAGGTCCCTAATTCACCCCTCCACTTT,CASSPFGQVPNSPLHF
TRBJ2-1,TRBV19,NA,TRBD2,TGTGCCAGTAGTATAGGGGGGAGGGCGGCCTACAATGAGCAGTTCTTC,CASSIGGRAAYNEQFF
TRBJ2-7,TRBV6-5,NA,NA,TGTGCCAGCAGCCCCCGAGGGAGAGAGCAGTACTTC,CASSPRGREQYF
TRBJ2-3,TRBV25-1,NA,NA,TGTGCCAGCAGTGAATATATCGGGGGTCGAGCAGATACGCAGTATTTT,CASSEYIGGRADTQYF
TRBJ1-2,TRBV24-1,NA,NA,TGTGCCACCAGTGACGCAGGGGTATGGTATGGCTACACCTTC,CATSDAGVWYGYTF
TRBJ2-3,TRBV13,NA,TRBD2,TGTGCCAGCAGCCCATTAGCGGGAGGTGGCACAGATACGCAGTATTTT,CASSPLAGGGTDTQYF
TRBJ1-4,TRBV11-2,NA,NA,TGTGCCAGCAGCTCTAGGGGGGGTGAAAAACTGTTTTTT,CASSSRGGEKLFF
TRBJ2-3,TRBV7-9,few,TRBD1,TGTGCCAGCAGCTCCGGACAGGGTCTCACAGATACGCAGTATTTT,CASSSGQGLTDTQYF